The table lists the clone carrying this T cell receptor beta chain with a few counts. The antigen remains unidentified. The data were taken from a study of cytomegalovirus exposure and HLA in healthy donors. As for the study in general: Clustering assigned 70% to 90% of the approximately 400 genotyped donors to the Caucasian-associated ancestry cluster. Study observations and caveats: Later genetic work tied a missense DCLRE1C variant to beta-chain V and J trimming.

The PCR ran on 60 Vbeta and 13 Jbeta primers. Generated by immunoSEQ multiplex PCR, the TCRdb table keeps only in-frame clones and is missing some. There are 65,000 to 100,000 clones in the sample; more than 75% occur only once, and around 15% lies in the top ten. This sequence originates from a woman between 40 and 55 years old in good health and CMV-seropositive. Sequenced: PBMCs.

CDR3 coding DNA: TGTGCCACCTGGGGAGTGACTAGCAACCCTACCTACAATGAGCAGTTCTTC. Residues: CATWGVTSNPTYNEQFF. The chain couples TRBV15 to TRBJ2-1; 7 nucleotides align to TRBD2. Looked up from germline, CDR1 is LNHNV and CDR2 is YYDKDF (reference sequence). This CDR3 is 17 amino acids long. V shed 8 bases and J 2 bases; nucleotides not matched to a gene: 15.